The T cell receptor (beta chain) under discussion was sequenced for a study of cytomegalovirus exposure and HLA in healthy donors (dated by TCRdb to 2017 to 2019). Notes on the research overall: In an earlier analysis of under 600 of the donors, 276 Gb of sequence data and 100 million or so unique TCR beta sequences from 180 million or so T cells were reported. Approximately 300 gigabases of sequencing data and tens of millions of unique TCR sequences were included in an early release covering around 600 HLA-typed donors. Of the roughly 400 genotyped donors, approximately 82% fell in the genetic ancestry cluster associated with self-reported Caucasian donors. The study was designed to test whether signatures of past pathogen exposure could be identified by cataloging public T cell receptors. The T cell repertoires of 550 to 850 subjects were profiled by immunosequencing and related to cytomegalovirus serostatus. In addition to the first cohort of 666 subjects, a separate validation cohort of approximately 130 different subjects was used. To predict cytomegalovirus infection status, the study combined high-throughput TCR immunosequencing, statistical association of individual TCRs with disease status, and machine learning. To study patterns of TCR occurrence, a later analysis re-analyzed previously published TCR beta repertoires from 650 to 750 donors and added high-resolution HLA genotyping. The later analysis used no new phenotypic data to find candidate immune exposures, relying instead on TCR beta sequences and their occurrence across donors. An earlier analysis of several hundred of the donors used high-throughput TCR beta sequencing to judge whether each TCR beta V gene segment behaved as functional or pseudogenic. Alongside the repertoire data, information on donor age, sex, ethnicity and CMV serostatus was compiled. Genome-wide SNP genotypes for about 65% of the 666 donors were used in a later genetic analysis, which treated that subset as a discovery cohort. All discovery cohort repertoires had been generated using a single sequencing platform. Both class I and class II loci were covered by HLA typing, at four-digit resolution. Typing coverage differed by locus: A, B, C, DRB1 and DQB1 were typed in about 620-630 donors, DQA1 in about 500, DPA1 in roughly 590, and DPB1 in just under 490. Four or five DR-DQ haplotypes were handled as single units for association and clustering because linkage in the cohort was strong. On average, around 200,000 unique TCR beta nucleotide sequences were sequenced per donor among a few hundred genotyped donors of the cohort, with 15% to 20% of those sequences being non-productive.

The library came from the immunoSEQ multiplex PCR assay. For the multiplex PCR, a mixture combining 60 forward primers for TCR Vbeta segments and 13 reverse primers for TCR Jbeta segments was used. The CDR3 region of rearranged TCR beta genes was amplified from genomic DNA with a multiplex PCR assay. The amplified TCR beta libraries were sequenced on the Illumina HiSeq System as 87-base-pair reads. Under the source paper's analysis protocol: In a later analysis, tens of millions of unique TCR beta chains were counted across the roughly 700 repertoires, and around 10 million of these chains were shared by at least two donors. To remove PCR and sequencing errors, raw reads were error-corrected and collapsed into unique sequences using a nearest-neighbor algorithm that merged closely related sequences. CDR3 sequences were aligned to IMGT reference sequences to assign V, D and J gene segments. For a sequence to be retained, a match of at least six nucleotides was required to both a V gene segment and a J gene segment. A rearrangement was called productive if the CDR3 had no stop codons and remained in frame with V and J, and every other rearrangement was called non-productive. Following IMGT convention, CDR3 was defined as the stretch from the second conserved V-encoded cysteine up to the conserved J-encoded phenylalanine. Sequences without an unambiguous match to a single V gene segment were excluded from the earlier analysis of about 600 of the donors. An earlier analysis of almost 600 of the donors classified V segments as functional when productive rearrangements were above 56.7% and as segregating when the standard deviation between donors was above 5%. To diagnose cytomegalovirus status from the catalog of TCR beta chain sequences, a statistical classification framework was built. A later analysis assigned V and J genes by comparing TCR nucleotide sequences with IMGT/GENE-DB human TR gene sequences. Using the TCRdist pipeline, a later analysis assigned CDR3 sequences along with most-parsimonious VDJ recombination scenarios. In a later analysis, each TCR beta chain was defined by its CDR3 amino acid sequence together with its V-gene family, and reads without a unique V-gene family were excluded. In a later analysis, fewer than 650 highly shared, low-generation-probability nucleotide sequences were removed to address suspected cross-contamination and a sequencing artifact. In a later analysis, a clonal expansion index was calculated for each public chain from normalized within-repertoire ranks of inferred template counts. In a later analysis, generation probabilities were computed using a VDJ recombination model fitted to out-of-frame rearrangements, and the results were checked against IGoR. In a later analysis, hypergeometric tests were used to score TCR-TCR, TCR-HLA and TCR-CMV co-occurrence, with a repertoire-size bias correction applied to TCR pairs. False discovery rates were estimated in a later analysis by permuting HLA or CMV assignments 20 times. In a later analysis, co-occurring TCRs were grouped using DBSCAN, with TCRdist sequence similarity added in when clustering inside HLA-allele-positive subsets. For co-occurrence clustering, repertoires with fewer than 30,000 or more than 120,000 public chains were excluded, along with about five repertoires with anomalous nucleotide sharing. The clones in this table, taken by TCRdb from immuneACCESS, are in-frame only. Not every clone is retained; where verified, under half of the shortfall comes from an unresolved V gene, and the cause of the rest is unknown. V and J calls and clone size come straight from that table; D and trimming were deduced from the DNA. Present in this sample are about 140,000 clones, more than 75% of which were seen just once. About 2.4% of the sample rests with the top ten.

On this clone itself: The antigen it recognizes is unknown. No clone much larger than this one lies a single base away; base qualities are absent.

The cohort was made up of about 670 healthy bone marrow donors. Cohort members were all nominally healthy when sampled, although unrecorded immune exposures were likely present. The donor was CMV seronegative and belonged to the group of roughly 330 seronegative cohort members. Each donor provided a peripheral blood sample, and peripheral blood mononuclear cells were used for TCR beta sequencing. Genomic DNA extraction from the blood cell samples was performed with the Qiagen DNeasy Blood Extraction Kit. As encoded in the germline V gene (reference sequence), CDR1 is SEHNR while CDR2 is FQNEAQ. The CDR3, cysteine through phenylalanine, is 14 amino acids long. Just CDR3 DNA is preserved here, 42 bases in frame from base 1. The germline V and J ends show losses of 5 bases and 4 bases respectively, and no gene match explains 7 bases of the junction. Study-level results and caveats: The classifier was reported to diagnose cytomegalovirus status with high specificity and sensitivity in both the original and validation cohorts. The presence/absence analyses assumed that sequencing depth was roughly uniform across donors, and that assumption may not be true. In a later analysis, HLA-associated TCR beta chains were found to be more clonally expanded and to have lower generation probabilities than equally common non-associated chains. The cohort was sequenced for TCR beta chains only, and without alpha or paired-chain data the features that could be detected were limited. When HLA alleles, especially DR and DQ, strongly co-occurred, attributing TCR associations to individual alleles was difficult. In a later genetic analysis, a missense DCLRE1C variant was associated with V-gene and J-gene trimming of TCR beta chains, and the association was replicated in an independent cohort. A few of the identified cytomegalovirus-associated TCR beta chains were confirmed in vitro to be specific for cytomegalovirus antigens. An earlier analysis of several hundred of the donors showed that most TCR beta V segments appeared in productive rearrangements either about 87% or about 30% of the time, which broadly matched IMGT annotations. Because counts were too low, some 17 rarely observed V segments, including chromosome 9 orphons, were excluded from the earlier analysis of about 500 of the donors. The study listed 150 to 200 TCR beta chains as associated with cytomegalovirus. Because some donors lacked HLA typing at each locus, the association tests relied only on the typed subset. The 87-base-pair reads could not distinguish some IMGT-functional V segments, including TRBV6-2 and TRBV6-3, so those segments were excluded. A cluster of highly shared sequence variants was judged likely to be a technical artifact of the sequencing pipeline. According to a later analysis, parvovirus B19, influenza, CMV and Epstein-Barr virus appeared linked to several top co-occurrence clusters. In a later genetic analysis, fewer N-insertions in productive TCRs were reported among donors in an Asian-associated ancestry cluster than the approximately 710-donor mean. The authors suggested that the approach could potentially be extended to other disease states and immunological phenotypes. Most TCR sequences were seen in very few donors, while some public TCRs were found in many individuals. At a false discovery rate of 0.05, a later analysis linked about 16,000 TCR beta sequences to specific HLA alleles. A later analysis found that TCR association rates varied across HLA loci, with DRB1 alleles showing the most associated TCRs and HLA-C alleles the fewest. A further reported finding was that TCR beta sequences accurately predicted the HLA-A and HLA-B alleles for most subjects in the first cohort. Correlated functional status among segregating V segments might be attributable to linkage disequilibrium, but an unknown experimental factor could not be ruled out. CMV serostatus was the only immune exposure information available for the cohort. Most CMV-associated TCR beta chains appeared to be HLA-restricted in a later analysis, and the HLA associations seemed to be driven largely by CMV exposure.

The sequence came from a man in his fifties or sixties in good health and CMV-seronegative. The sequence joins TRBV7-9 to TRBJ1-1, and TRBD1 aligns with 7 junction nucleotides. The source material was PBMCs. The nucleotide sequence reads TGTGCCAGCAGCCGCGACAGGGTCCTCACTGAAGCTTTCTTT. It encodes CASSRDRVLTEAFF. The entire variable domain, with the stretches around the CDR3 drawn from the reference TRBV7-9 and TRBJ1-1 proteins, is DTGVSQNPRHKITKRGQNVTFRCDPISEHNRLYWYRQTLGQGPEFLTYFQNEAQLEKSRLLSDRFSAERPKGSFSTLEIQRTEQGDSAMYLCASSRDRVLTEAFFGQGTRLTVV.